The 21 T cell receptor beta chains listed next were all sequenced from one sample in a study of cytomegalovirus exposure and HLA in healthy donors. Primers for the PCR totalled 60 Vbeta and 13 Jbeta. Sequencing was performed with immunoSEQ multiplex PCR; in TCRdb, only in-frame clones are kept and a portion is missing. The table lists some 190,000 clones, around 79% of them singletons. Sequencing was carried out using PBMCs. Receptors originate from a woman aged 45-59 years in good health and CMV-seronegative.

CDR3 in amino acids: CASSFQGGNSPLHF. The DNA of the CDR3 is TGTGCCAGCAGTTTTCAGGGGGGTAATTCACCCCTCCACTTT. This chain connects TRBV7-3 to TRBJ1-6; 7 bases map to TRBD1. With 6 bases clipped from V and 6 bases from J, the junction kept 5 bases outside the gene matches. The length of the CDR3 is 14 residues. The V gene's germline CDR1 is SGHTA and CDR2 FQGTGA.

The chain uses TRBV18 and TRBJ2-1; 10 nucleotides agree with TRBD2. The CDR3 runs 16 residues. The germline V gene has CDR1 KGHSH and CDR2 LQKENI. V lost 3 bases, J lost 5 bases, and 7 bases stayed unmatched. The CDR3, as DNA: TGTGCCAGCTCACCGTTCCTAGCGGGAGTAAACAATGAGCAGTTCTTC. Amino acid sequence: CASSPFLAGVNNEQFF. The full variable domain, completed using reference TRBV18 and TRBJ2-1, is NAGVMQNPRHLVRRRGQEARLRCSPMKGHSHVYWYRQLPEEGLKFMVYLQKENIIDESGMPKERFSAEFPKEGPSILRIQQVVRGDSAAYFCASSPFLAGVNNEQFFGPGTRLTVL.

The CDR3 coding sequence is TGTGCCAGCACCGTCGACGGAGGGATCAACACCGGGGAGCTGTTTTTT. Translated, it gives CASTVDGGINTGELFF. The chain links TRBV7-2 to TRBJ2-2, with TRBD2 as a possible D gene (6 bases). The ends were cut back, 7 bases at V and 2 bases at J, with 17 bases in the middle. The germline CDR1 and CDR2 sequences are SGHTA and FQGNSA. The CDR3 covers 16 residues.

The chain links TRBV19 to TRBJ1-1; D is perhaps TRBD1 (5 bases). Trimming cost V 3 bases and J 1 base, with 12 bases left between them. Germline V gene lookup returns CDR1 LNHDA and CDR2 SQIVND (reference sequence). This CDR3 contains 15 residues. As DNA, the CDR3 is TGTGCCAGTAGTATTTACGACAGACCGAACACTGAAGCTTTCTTT. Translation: CASSIYDRPNTEAFF.

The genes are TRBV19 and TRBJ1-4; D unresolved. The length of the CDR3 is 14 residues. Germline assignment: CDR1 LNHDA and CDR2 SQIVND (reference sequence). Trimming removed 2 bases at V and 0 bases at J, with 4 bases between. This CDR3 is CASSISATNEKLFF. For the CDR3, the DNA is TGTGCCAGTAGTATATCTGCAACTAATGAAAAACTGTTTTTT.

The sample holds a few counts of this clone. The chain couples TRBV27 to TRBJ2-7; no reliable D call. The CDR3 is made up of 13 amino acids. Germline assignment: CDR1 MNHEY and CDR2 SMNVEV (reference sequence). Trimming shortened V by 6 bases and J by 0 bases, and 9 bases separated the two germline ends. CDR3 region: CASSRSVSYEQYF. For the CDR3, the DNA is TGTGCCAGCAGCCGTTCGGTCTCCTACGAGCAGTACTTC.

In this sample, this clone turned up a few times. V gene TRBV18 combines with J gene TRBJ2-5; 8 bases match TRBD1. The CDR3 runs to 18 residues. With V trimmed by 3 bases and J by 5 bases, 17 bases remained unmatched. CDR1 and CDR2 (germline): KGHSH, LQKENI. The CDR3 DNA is TGTGCCAGCTCACCTTCAACGGGACAGGTATATGGAAGGGAGACCCAGTACTTC. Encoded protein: CASSPSTGQVYGRETQYF. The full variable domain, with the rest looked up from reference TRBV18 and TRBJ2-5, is NAGVMQNPRHLVRRRGQEARLRCSPMKGHSHVYWYRQLPEEGLKFMVYLQKENIIDESGMPKERFSAEFPKEGPSILRIQQVVRGDSAAYFCASSPSTGQVYGRETQYFGPGTRLLVL.

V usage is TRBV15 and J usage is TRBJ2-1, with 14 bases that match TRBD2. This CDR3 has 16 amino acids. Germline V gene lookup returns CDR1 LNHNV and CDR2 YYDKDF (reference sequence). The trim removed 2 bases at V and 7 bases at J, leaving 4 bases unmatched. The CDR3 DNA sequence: TGTGCCACCAGCAGACTGGGACTAGCGGGAGAAAATGAGCAGTTCTTC. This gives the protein CATSRLGLAGENEQFF.

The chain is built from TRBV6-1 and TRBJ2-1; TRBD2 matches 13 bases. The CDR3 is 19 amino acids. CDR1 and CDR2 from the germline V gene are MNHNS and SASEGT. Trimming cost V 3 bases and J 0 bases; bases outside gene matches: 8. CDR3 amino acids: CASSDKGTSGISSYNEQFF. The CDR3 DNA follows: TGTGCCAGCAGTGATAAAGGGACTAGCGGGATAAGCTCCTACAATGAGCAGTTCTTC.

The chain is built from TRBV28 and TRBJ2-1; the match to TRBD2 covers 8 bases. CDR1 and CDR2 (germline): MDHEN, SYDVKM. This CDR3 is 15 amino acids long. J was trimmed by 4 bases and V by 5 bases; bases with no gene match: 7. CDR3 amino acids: CASSPGTRAYNEQFF. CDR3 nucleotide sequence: TGTGCCAGCAGTCCGGGGACTAGAGCGTACAATGAGCAGTTCTTC.

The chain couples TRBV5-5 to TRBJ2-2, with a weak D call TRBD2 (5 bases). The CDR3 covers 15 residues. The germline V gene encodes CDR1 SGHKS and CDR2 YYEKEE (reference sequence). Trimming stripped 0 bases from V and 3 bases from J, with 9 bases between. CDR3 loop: CASSLAGSHTGELFF. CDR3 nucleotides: TGTGCCAGCAGCTTGGCGGGGTCCCACACCGGGGAGCTGTTTTTT.

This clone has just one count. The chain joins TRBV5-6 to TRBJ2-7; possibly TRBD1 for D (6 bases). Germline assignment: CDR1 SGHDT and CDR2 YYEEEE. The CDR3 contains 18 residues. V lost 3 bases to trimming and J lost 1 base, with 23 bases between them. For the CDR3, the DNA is TGTGCCAGCAGCTCGCTGACCTTGACAGGCGAGATGTCCTACGAGCAGTACTTC. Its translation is CASSSLTLTGEMSYEQYF. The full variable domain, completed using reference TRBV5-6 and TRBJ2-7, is DAGVTQSPTHLIKTRGQQVTLRCSPKSGHDTVSWYQQALGQGPQFIFQYYEEEERQRGNFPDRFSGHQFPNYSSELNVNALLLGDSALYLCASSSLTLTGEMSYEQYFGPGTRLTVT.

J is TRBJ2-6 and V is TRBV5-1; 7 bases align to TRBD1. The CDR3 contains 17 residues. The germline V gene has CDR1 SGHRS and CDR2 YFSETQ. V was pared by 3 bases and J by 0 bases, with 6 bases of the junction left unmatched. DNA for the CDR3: TGCGCCAGCAGCTGGAGACAGGGATCCTCTGGGGCCAACGTCCTGACTTTC. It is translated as CASSWRQGSSGANVLTF.

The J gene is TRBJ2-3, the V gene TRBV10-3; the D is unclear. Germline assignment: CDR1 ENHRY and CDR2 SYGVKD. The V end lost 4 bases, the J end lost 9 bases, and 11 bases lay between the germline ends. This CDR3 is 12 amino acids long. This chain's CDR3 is CAISAAVKTQYF. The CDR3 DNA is TGTGCCATCAGTGCGGCGGTAAAAACGCAGTATTTT.

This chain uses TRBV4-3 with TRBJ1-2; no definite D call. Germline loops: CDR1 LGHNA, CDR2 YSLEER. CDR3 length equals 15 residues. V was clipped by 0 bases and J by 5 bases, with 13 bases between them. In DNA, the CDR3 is TGCGCCAGCAGCCAAGATACCCAGGTCCAATATGGCTACACCTTC. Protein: CASSQDTQVQYGYTF.

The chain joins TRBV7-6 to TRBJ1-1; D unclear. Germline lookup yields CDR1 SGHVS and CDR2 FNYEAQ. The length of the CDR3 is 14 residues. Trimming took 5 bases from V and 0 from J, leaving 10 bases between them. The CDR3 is CASSRESMNTEAFF. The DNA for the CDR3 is TGTGCCAGCAGCAGAGAGTCCATGAACACTGAAGCTTTCTTT.

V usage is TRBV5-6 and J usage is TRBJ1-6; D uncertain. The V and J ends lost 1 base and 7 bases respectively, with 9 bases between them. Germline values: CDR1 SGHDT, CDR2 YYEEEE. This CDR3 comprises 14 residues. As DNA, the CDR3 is TGTGCCAGCAGCTTGAAACAGTGGAATTCACCCCTCCACTTT. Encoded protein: CASSLKQWNSPLHF.

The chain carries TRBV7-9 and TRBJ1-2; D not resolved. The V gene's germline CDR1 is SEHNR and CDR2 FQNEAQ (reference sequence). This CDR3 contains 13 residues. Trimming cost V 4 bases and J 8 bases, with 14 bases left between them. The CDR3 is CASSSRGPGGYTF. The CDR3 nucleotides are TGTGCCAGCAGCTCCCGGGGTCCGGGCGGCTACACCTTC.

The CDR3 sequence: CASSLQTSGSTDTQYF. CDR3 coding DNA: TGCGCCAGCAGCCTCCAGACTAGCGGAAGCACAGATACGCAGTATTTT. The chain employs TRBV5-1 and TRBJ2-3; 9 positions agree with TRBD2. Germline V gene data show CDR1 as SGHRS and CDR2 as YFSETQ. The CDR3 extends over 16 amino acids. V dropped 4 bases and J dropped 0; count of bases not matched to a gene: 6.

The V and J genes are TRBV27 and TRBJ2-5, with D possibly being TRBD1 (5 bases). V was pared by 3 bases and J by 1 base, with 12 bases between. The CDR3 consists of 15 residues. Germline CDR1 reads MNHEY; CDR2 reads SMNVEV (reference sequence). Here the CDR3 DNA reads TGTGCCAGCAGTTTTAAGGGGCTTTCCCAAGAGACCCAGTACTTC. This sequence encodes CASSFKGLSQETQYF.

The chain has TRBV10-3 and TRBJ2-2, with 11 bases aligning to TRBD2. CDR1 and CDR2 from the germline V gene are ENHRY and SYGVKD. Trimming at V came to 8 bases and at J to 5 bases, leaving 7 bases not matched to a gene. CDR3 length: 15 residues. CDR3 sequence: CAIGVLAGATGELFF. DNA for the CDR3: TGTGCCATCGGGGTACTAGCGGGAGCTACCGGGGAGCTGTTTTTT.